Following are 22 T cell receptor beta chains from one sample sequenced in a study of blood T cell repertoires in COVID-19. Generated by immunoSEQ multiplex PCR, the TCRdb table keeps only in-frame clones and is missing some. The profile shows roughly 210,000 clones, around 86% of them singletons. Material for sequencing was PBMCs or T cells enriched from blood (not recorded which). The receptors come from a man aged 30 to 39 in a cohort exposed to, infected with or recovered from COVID-19 (not recorded which).

This clone is a singleton in its sample. Sequence at one end of the junction differs from germline and may be a read error. The gene calls are TRBV3-1 (or the pseudogene TRBV3-2) and TRBJ2-7; TRBD2 matches 8 bases. The CDR3 covers 14 residues. CDR1 is LGHDT and CDR2 is YNNKEL in the germline V gene (reference sequence). In nucleotides, the CDR3 is TGTGCCAGCAGCCCTGGTCGGGAGGGCCCCTCAAGGAACTTC. This gives the protein CASSPGREGPSRNF.

This sequence joins TRBV2 and TRBJ1-5, with 7 bases lining up with TRBD1. J lost 0 bases, V lost 4 bases, and 0 bases had no gene match. Per germline, CDR1 SNHLY and CDR2 FYNNEI. The CDR3 loop spans 14 amino acids. The CDR3 loop reads CASSGQGSNQPQHF. CDR3 in DNA: TGTGCCAGCAGTGGACAGGGTAGCAATCAGCCCCAGCATTTT.

The rearrangement joins TRBV28 to TRBJ1-4, with no clear D. The CDR3 loop spans 17 amino acids. Germline V gene data show CDR1 as MDHEN and CDR2 as SYDVKM. V lost 3 bases and J lost 7, with 21 bases in between. In nucleotides, the CDR3 is TGTGCCAGCAGTTTCTCGGGGTTCGGGTCAATTGGTGAAAAACTGTTTTTT. Protein sequence: CASSFSGFGSIGEKLFF.

This clone was seen only once. The chain is built from TRBV11-2 and TRBJ2-5, with 7 bases aligning to TRBD2. Trimming at V came to 1 base and at J to 2 bases, leaving 13 bases not matched to a gene. Germline CDR1 SGHAT, CDR2 FQNNGV. CDR3 size: 18 residues. The CDR3 sequence: CASSLGPVLGRGQETQYF. The CDR3 bases are TGTGCCAGCAGCTTAGGCCCTGTACTAGGGCGGGGGCAAGAGACCCAGTACTTC. Full variable domain (missing parts from reference TRBV11-2 and TRBJ2-5): EAGVAQSPRYKIIEKRQSVAFWCNPISGHATLYWYQQILGQGPKLLIQFQNNGVVDDSQLPKDRFSAERLKGVDSTLKIQPAKLEDSAVYLCASSLGPVLGRGQETQYFGPGTRLLVL.

This chain uses TRBV21-1 with TRBJ2-7; no check of the table's D call, TRBD1, against the DNA was made. TRBV21-1 is an annotated pseudogene. The CDR3 contains 17 residues. The CDR3 spells CASSKGDSGQGDYEQYF. In DNA form, the CDR3 reads TGTGCCAGCAGCAAAGGAGATTCGGGACAGGGGGACTACGAGCAGTACTTC.

The sample holds one count of this clone. CDR3 DNA: TGCAGCGTTGCGTTGCAGTACGAGCAGTACTTC. Its protein is CSVALQYEQYF. The gene calls are TRBV29-1 and TRBJ2-7; D uncertain. V shed 4 bases and J shed 4 bases, with 8 bases lying between them. The germline CDR1 and CDR2 sequences are SQVTM and ANQGSEA. The CDR3 loop spans 11 amino acids.

Details on this clone: Sequence at one end of the junction differs from germline and may be a read error. The chain joins TRBV28 to TRBJ2-4; 7 bases map to TRBD2. CDR1 and CDR2 (germline): MDHEN, SYDVKM. The CDR3 length is 13 residues. As DNA, the CDR3 is TGTGCCAGCAGTTCCGCCGTCGGGAGGTGGGTGGGCTTC. This encodes CASSSAVGRWVGF.

This clone occurred once. The chain joins TRBV18 to TRBJ2-2; D is unresolved. Trimming cost V 7 bases and J 1 base, with 4 bases left between them. Germline V CDR1 and CDR2: KGHSH, LQKENI. The CDR3 consists of 12 residues. CDR3 sequence (DNA): TGTGCCAGCTTAGAGAACACCGGGGAGCTGTTTTTT. Translating it yields CASLENTGELFF.

The count of this clone is one. The chain carries TRBV5-1 and TRBJ2-3, with TRBD1 as a possible D gene (5 bases). CDR1 SGHRS and CDR2 YFSETQ come from the germline V gene. This CDR3 is 16 amino acids long. Deletions cut 0 bases from V and 6 bases from J, with 17 bases between. CDR3 coding DNA: TGCGCCAGCAGCTTGGCCGGACACACCCTAGGGGATACGCAGTATTTT. As protein: CASSLAGHTLGDTQYF.

The chain recombines TRBV11-1 with TRBJ1-1; D ambiguous. Germline V gene lookup returns CDR1 SGHAT and CDR2 FQDESV (reference sequence). V lost 2 bases to trimming and J lost 5 bases, with 18 bases between them. The CDR3 extends over 16 amino acids. As DNA, the CDR3 is TGTGCCAGCAGCTTATTGGTAGTCAGTTTCGGGACTGAAGCTTTCTTT. Its protein is CASSLLVVSFGTEAFF.

The V and J genes are TRBV7-3 and TRBJ1-2, with no clear D. The CDR3 has 13 residues. The germline V gene has CDR1 SGHTA and CDR2 FQGTGA. The ends were cut back, 0 bases at V and 8 bases at J, with 10 bases in the middle. As DNA, the CDR3 is TGTGCCAGCAGCTTAACGGGTAGCTCAGGCTACACCTTC. Protein: CASSLTGSSGYTF.

This chain connects TRBV5-1 to TRBJ2-1; TRBD2 aligns across 10 bases. V was pared by 9 bases and J by 9 bases, with 24 bases of the junction left unmatched. CDR3 size: 18 residues. Germline CDR1 and CDR2: SGHRS and YFSETQ. The CDR3 region has the DNA TGCGCCACCACGGGCGGTCTAGCGGGAGTTAGGGGCATGAGTGAGCAGTTCTTC. Amino acids: CATTGGLAGVRGMSEQFF.

The chain employs TRBV2 and TRBJ1-4; D gene unclear. The CDR3 sequence is 15 residues long. Trimming removed 11 bases from V and 1 base from J, with 17 bases in between. Germline lookup yields CDR1 SNHLY and CDR2 FYNNEI. The CDR3 sequence is CAVEWEGITNEKLFF. DNA for the CDR3: TGTGCCGTAGAATGGGAGGGAATAACTAATGAAAAACTGTTTTTT.

Notes on this clone: Different DNA sequences within this sample yield the same CDR3. The V call is TRBV4-2, the J call TRBJ2-7, with 12 bases fitting TRBD2. Unmatched junction bases numbered 1, after V lost 4 bases and J lost 0 bases. Germline lookup yields CDR1 LGHNA and CDR2 YNFKEQ. The CDR3 runs 15 residues. The DNA for the CDR3 is TGTGCCAGCAGCCCGACTAGCGGGAGCTCCTACGAGCAGTACTTC. This encodes CASSPTSGSSYEQYF.

This clone was detected only once. This chain links TRBV7-8 with TRBJ2-2; TRBD2 is a possible D gene (5 bases). Germline assignment: CDR1 SGHVS and CDR2 FQNEAQ. V was trimmed by 3 bases and J by 6 bases, leaving 23 bases between them. The CDR3 has 18 amino acids. The CDR3 region has the DNA TGTGCCAGCAGCTTTAAGACCCTAAGTGGTCATAGCGCCGGGGAGCTGTTTTTT. Protein: CASSFKTLSGHSAGELFF.

This chain links TRBV7-2 with TRBJ2-7, with D unresolved. The CDR3 is 16 residues long. Per germline, CDR1 SGHTA and CDR2 FQGNSA. V lost 5 bases, J lost 0 bases, and 17 bases lay in between. The CDR3 nucleotides are TGTGCCAGCAGCCAAACCGCAGGCGTCCTCTCCTACGAGCAGTACTTC. It is translated as CASSQTAGVLSYEQYF.

The gene calls are TRBV18 and TRBJ1-2, with TRBD1 identical over 7 bases. J gave up 2 bases and V 5 bases, and 14 bases lay outside the gene matches. The germline V gene has CDR1 KGHSH and CDR2 LQKENI. The CDR3 covers 17 residues. The CDR3 DNA reads TGTGCCAGCTCATCCGAACAGCCCGGGACAGCCAACTATGGCTACACCTTC. Amino acid sequence: CASSSEQPGTANYGYTF.

The chain recombines TRBV9 with TRBJ2-1; D is undetermined. The CDR3 is made up of 13 amino acids. V gave up 4 bases and J gave up 8 bases, with 13 bases separating them. Germline values: CDR1 SGDLS, CDR2 YYNGEE. CDR3 bases: TGTGCCAGCAGCCCTCAGGTGGTCGATGAGCAGTTCTTC. Its translation: CASSPQVVDEQFF.

The gene calls are TRBV5-4 and TRBJ2-1; TRBD2 aligns across 10 bases. Trimming at V came to 0 bases and at J to 12 bases, leaving 9 bases not matched to a gene. CDR3 size: 15 residues. Germline CDR1 and CDR2: SGHNT and YYREEE (reference sequence). Here the CDR3 reads CASSLGSGRAIGQFF. The CDR3 region has the DNA TGTGCCAGCAGCTTGGGCAGCGGGAGGGCGATCGGGCAGTTCTTC.

V usage is TRBV28 and J usage is TRBJ2-1; TRBD2 matches 8 bases. The germline V gene has CDR1 MDHEN and CDR2 SYDVKM. This CDR3 region has 17 residues. The V gene end was trimmed by 6 bases and the J gene end by 5 bases; junction bases not matched to a gene: 15. The DNA for the CDR3 is TGTGCCAGCAGCGTATTTTTGGTGGCGGGAGGCGACAATGAGCAGTTCTTC. Translation: CASSVFLVAGGDNEQFF.

The chain has TRBV13 and TRBJ2-3; the D is unclear. V was trimmed by 5 bases and J by 3 bases, leaving 12 bases between them. The CDR3 totals 14 residues. CDR1 and CDR2 from the germline V gene are PRHDT and FYEKMQ (reference sequence). The DNA of the CDR3 is TGTGCCAGCAGCCCCACCGCTAATACAGATACGCAGTATTTT. It specifies CASSPTANTDTQYF.

This rearrangement joins TRBV6-5 to TRBJ2-3; 7 nucleotides agree with TRBD2. V gave up 6 bases and J gave up 4 bases; unmatched junction bases: 10. The CDR3 contains 15 residues. Germline assignment: CDR1 MNHEY and CDR2 SVGAGI. The CDR3 loop is CASSQPGREPDTQYF. The DNA of the CDR3 is TGTGCCAGCAGCCAACCGGGGCGGGAGCCAGATACGCAGTATTTT.